The source of this T cell receptor beta chain is a study of cytomegalovirus exposure and HLA in healthy donors. A remark on this clone: The antigen remains undetermined.

The repertoire was sequenced with immunoSEQ multiplex PCR; TCRdb's copy has only in-frame clones and lacks some. The top ten hold 8.7% of the sample, which has over 110,000 clones, roughly 86% seen once. Study-wide findings and caveats: Cytomegalovirus-associated TCR beta chains were listed, numbering under 200. The dataset shows that most TCR sequences were rare, while some public TCRs occurred in many donors.

Germline CDR1 is MNHNY and CDR2 is SVGAGI (reference sequence). V lost 5 bases and J lost 9; bases outside the gene matches: 13. This CDR3 region has 15 residues. The chain joins TRBV6-6 to TRBJ2-1; TRBD2 matches 7 bases. This clonotype was obtained from a man between 18 and 29 years old in good health and CMV-seropositive. The sample consisted of PBMCs. The CDR3 loop is CASSTSGAGVGEQFF. CDR3 sequence (DNA): TGTGCCAGCAGTACATCCGGGGCGGGAGTCGGTGAGCAGTTCTTC.